This T cell receptor (beta chain) was sequenced during a study of blood T cell repertoires in COVID-19. V lost 6 bases to trimming and J lost 3 bases; unmatched junction nucleotides: 3. This CDR3 is 14 amino acids long. Germline CDR1 LNHDA, CDR2 SQIVND (reference sequence). The repertoire was sequenced with immunoSEQ multiplex PCR; TCRdb's copy has only in-frame clones and lacks some. The table includes approximately 280,000 clones, 85% detected once. This clonotype originated in a woman aged 50 to 60 who had recovered from COVID-19. The chain joins TRBV19 to TRBJ1-4; 8 nucleotides line up with TRBD1. Sequencing input: PBMCs or T cells enriched from blood (not recorded which). CDR3 bases: TGTGCCAGTAGGAACAGGGGGGCTAATGAAAAACTGTTTTTT. Translated: CASRNRGANEKLFF.